The present T cell receptor (beta chain) was sequenced within a study of shared clonotypes between healthy human individuals. Points from the study as a whole: About 5% of naive CD4 clonotypes were shared across four donors.

Remarks on this clone: Its specificity is unknown.

Data came from immunoSEQ multiplex PCR; TCRdb stores just in-frame clones and leaves some out. The table shows around 1.6 million clones, with roughly 98% occurring only once. V lost 9 bases and J lost 7, with 24 bases in between. CDR1 and CDR2 from the germline V gene are MDHEN and SYDVKM. The CDR3 extends over 15 amino acids. The chain couples TRBV28 to TRBJ1-2; D is unresolved. The sequenced sample was naive CD4+ T cells sorted from blood. As to subset: CD45RA+ positively selected. The source is a young man in good health. CDR3 bases: TGTGCCAGAGCCTCGCCTTCCCGAGTGGGCTCTGGCTACACCTTC. Residues: CARASPSRVGSGYTF.